This TCR beta chain was documented in a study of blood T cell repertoires in COVID-19. Here immunoSEQ multiplex PCR was the method, and the copy in TCRdb shows in-frame clones only, minus some. Of approximately 340,000 clones in the sample, 87% were seen once. The V and J ends lost 4 bases and 8 bases, in that order; junction bases with no gene match: 11. The germline V gene has CDR1 LNHNV and CDR2 YYDKDF (reference sequence). This CDR3 is 15 amino acids long. Seattle patient enrollment occurred during active infection, with longitudinal follow-up thereafter. This rearrangement joins TRBV15 to TRBJ2-1, with 7 bases identical to TRBD1. The receptor was isolated from a young man with COVID-19, enrolled during active disease. What was sequenced was peripheral blood. CDR3 sequence (DNA): TGTGCCACCAGCAAGACAGGGTCGGGTTTTTATGAGCAGTTCTTC. The encoded protein is CATSKTGSGFYEQFF.